The next 24 T cell receptor beta chains were all read from a single sample in a study of T cell repertoires in cytomegalovirus infection. TCRdb analysed the reads with MiXCR anew, one entry per CDR3 protein. This table holds 560,000 or so distinct CDR3 sequences, 16% found once. The specimen sequenced was CD8+ T cells from PBMCs. The receptors here all came from a human donor in good health (CMV status not recorded). Some clones in this sample may be carry-over from other donors' samples.

This clonotype was detected many times. The rearrangement links TRBV7-2 to TRBJ2-2; D might be TRBD1 (5 bases). The CDR3 has 15 residues. V gave up 1 base and J gave up 7 bases, with 13 bases separating them. CDR1 and CDR2 (germline): SGHTA, FQGNSA. The CDR3: CASSLGQGPVGELFF. The CDR3 DNA reads TGTGCCAGCAGCTTAGGCCAGGGCCCGGTCGGGGAGCTGTTTTTT. Looking up the rest from reference TRBV7-2 and TRBJ2-2 gives the full variable domain: GAGVSQSPSNKVTEKGKDVELRCDPISGHTALYWYRQSLGQGLEFLIYFQGNSAPDKSGLPSDRFSAERTGGSVSTLTIQRTQQEDSAVYLCASSLGQGPVGELFFGEGSRLTVL.

The chain combines TRBV27 with TRBJ2-5; tentative D call: TRBD2 (5 bases). The CDR3 spans 13 residues. The V gene lost 6 bases and the J gene lost 2 bases, with 10 bases spanning the gap. Per the germline V gene, CDR1 is MNHEY and CDR2 is SMNVEV (reference sequence). DNA of the CDR3: TGTGCCAGCAGACTAGTCCGGCAAGAGACCCAGTACTTC. It specifies CASRLVRQETQYF.

V usage is TRBV30 and J usage is TRBJ1-1; D perhaps matches TRBD1 (5 bases). Between the trimmed V and J ends, which lost 0 bases and 6 bases, there was a span of 5 bases. There are 11 residues in the CDR3. Per the germline V gene, CDR1 is GTSNPN and CDR2 is SVGIG (reference sequence). In DNA, the CDR3 is TGTGCCTGGAGTGTGGGGGCTGAAGCTTTCTTT. This sequence encodes CAWSVGAEAFF.

The chain uses TRBV15 and TRBJ2-7; 7 bases align to TRBD2. The CDR3 consists of 19 residues. CDR1 LNHNV and CDR2 YYDKDF come from the germline V gene (reference sequence). V shed 0 bases and J 0 bases; nucleotides not matched to a gene: 14. The CDR3 DNA reads as TGTGCCACCAGCAGAGATTGGGGGGGTGATTCAGCCCCCTCCTACGAGCAGTACTTC. Protein: CATSRDWGGDSAPSYEQYF.

As to this clonotype: Being one base from a much bigger clone, this may be a read error. The V gene is TRBV4-1, the J gene TRBJ2-2; D ambiguous. With 2 bases removed from V and 7 bases from J, the gap between germline ends came to 2 bases. Germline V gives CDR1 MGHRA, CDR2 YSYEKL. This CDR3 is built from 11 residues. CDR3 DNA sequence: TGCGCCAGCAGCCAACTCGGGGAGCTGTTTTTT. Protein: CASSQLGELFF.

The chain recombines TRBV18 with TRBJ2-1; possibly TRBD2 for D (5 bases). The CDR3 has 16 amino acids. V was cut by 2 bases and J by 7 bases, with 18 bases left in between. Germline V gene lookup returns CDR1 KGHSH and CDR2 LQKENI. Here the CDR3 DNA reads TGTGCCAGCTCACCAAGTGGACTTACCCTGGGGAATGAGCAGTTCTTC. This translates into CASSPSGLTLGNEQFF. The full variable domain, its missing parts supplied by reference TRBV18 and TRBJ2-1, is NAGVMQNPRHLVRRRGQEARLRCSPMKGHSHVYWYRQLPEEGLKFMVYLQKENIIDESGMPKERFSAEFPKEGPSILRIQQVVRGDSAAYFCASSPSGLTLGNEQFFGPGTRLTVL.

This chain uses TRBV5-1 with TRBJ2-1, with TRBD2 matching 7 bases. Trimming at V came to 3 bases and at J to 8 bases, leaving 11 bases not matched to a gene. This CDR3 region has 15 residues. Looked up from germline, CDR1 is SGHRS and CDR2 is YFSETQ. The DNA of the CDR3 is TGCGCCAGCAGCTGGACGGGCCTAGCGGAGGATGAGCAGTTCTTC. As protein: CASSWTGLAEDEQFF.

Ten or more counts support this clonotype. V is TRBV12-5 and J is TRBJ1-2; D is unclear. CDR1 and CDR2 (germline): LGHNT, FRNRAP. The CDR3 has 12 amino acids. V was clipped by 7 bases and J by 4 bases, with 10 bases between them. Written as DNA, the CDR3 is TGTGCTAGTGAGTCGGGGATCTATGGCTACACCTTC. Protein sequence: CASESGIYGYTF.

This clonotype showed up just once. This may stem from a read error, because a much larger clone lies one nucleotide away. This rearrangement joins TRBV28 to TRBJ1-4, with 12 bases aligning to TRBD1. The CDR3 consists of 17 residues. Trimming removed 6 bases from V and 6 bases from J; junction bases left unmatched: 11. Germline CDR1 and CDR2: MDHEN and SYDVKM. DNA of the CDR3: TGTGCCAGCAGAAGCGTGGGACAGGGGGCCGTTGATGAAAAACTGTTTTTT. This sequence encodes CASRSVGQGAVDEKLFF.

This clonotype was detected ten times or more. The chain employs TRBV7-9 and TRBJ2-1, with 8 bases lining up with TRBD1. The V gene end was trimmed by 3 bases and the J gene end by 1 base; junction bases not matched to a gene: 8. Germline lookup yields CDR1 SEHNR and CDR2 FQNEAQ (reference sequence). This CDR3 is 17 amino acids long. The CDR3 reads CASSFPPGGRSYNEQFF. The CDR3 DNA reads as TGTGCCAGCAGCTTTCCTCCAGGGGGCAGGTCCTACAATGAGCAGTTCTTC.

A word on this clonotype: One end of the junction is discordant with germline, which a read error may explain. The chain carries TRBV5-4 and TRBJ1-5; D is uncertain. Germline V gives CDR1 SGHNT, CDR2 YYREEE (reference sequence). This CDR3 is built from 13 residues. CDR3 protein: CASSLTPNQPKHF. CDR3 sequence (DNA): TGTGCCAGCAGCTTGACACCCAATCAGCCCAAGCATTTT.

At least ten counts were recorded for this clonotype. The V call is TRBV7-9, the J call TRBJ2-2; 7 bases are a match to TRBD2. V gave up 8 bases and J gave up 5 bases; unmatched junction bases: 8. CDR3 length: 14 amino acids. Germline loops: CDR1 SEHNR, CDR2 FQNEAQ (reference sequence). This chain's CDR3 is CASVPQAGTGELFF. The DNA for the CDR3 is TGTGCCAGCGTACCTCAAGCGGGGACCGGGGAGCTGTTTTTT.

This clonotype was seen a handful of times. The chain joins TRBV20-1 to TRBJ2-7; D is perhaps TRBD1 or TRBD2 (5 bases each). The V gene lost 0 bases and the J gene lost 4 bases, with 13 bases spanning the gap. The CDR3 length is 14 residues. Germline V CDR1 and CDR2: DFQATT, SNEGSKA (reference sequence). The CDR3 spells CSARDRDRRYEQYF. The DNA of the CDR3 is TGCAGTGCTAGAGATCGGGACCGGAGGTACGAGCAGTACTTC.

There are many counts of this clonotype. The V call is TRBV10-3, the J call TRBJ2-1; 13 bases fit TRBD2. CDR1 is ENHRY and CDR2 is SYGVKD in the germline V gene. This CDR3 spans 20 amino acids. Trimming at V came to 0 bases and at J to 7 bases, leaving 15 bases not matched to a gene. The CDR3 region is CAISESGAVRRTSGSNEQFF. The CDR3 DNA reads as TGTGCCATCAGTGAGTCTGGGGCAGTACGCCGGACTAGCGGGAGTAATGAGCAGTTCTTC.

This clonotype was picked up a small number of times. J is TRBJ2-1 and V is TRBV20-1; TRBD1 agrees at 9 bases. Germline values: CDR1 DFQATT, CDR2 SNEGSKA (reference sequence). V dropped 6 bases and J dropped 8; count of bases not matched to a gene: 14. The CDR3 is 15 residues long. The CDR3: CSAPRDRGDIDEQFF. CDR3 DNA sequence: TGCAGTGCCCCTCGCGACAGGGGGGACATCGATGAGCAGTTCTTC.

This chain links TRBV7-6 with TRBJ1-1, with TRBD1 identical over 10 bases. This CDR3 has 16 amino acids. The V and J ends lost 5 bases and 4 bases, in that order; junction bases with no gene match: 10. Germline lookup yields CDR1 SGHVS and CDR2 FNYEAQ. This chain's CDR3 is CASSPRQGAQGTEAFF. The CDR3 DNA reads as TGTGCCAGCAGCCCAAGACAGGGGGCGCAGGGCACTGAAGCTTTCTTT.

This sequence joins TRBV10-3 and TRBJ2-7; 7 bases match TRBD2. The CDR3 loop spans 14 amino acids. Unmatched junction bases numbered 6, after V lost 3 bases and J lost 4 bases. Germline values: CDR1 ENHRY, CDR2 SYGVKD. CDR3 loop: CAISDGVAGYEQYF. CDR3 nucleotide sequence: TGTGCCATCAGTGATGGTGTAGCGGGTTACGAGCAGTACTTC.

J is TRBJ1-1 and V is TRBV3-1, with unresolved D. The V and J ends lost 3 bases and 1 base respectively, with 15 bases between them. This CDR3 comprises 16 residues. Germline V gene lookup returns CDR1 LGHDT and CDR2 YNNKEL (reference sequence). DNA for the CDR3: TGTGCCAGCAGCCAGGAGGGCAAGCTCCCGAACACTGAAGCTTTCTTT. Translation gives CASSQEGKLPNTEAFF.

This clonotype was seen repeatedly, ten times or more. This chain links TRBV9 with TRBJ2-7, with a possible D match to TRBD2 (5 bases). CDR1 is SGDLS and CDR2 is YYNGEE in the germline V gene. The ends were cut back, 0 bases at V and 0 bases at J, with 16 bases in the middle. The CDR3 covers 17 residues. The CDR3 loop is CASSVGETVLSSYEQYF. The DNA of the CDR3 is TGTGCCAGCAGCGTAGGGGAGACGGTTTTAAGCTCCTACGAGCAGTACTTC.

This clonotype has only a few counts. Given a much more abundant clone one base away, this may be a read error. This CDR3 is CAKQGKETQYF. In DNA form, the CDR3 reads TGTGCCAAACAGGGGAAAGAGACCCAGTACTTC. The V call is TRBV2, the J call TRBJ2-5, with 7 bases lining up with TRBD1. CDR3 length: 11 residues. V lost 10 bases and J lost 3; bases outside the gene matches: 2. CDR1 and CDR2 from the germline V gene are SNHLY and FYNNEI.

The chain links TRBV6-1 to TRBJ1-4, with D tentatively TRBD1 (5 bases). Trimming shortened V by 7 bases and J by 5 bases, and 17 bases separated the two germline ends. The CDR3 is 15 amino acids. Per the germline V gene, CDR1 is MNHNS and CDR2 is SASEGT. As DNA, the CDR3 is TGTGCCAGCAATCCCTCGCTGGGGCGAAATGAAAAACTGTTTTTT. Translating it yields CASNPSLGRNEKLFF.

V gene TRBV6-2 or TRBV6-3 combines with J gene TRBJ2-3; D is uncertain. CDR3 length: 15 amino acids. The V end was cut by 2 bases, the J end by 0 bases, with 9 bases between. CDR1 is MNHEY, CDR2 SVGEGT, per germline. The CDR3 DNA reads as TGTGCCAGCAGTTACCCCCTCACTAGCACAGATACGCAGTATTTT. It translates to CASSYPLTSTDTQYF.

The CDR3 is CASSLKGRPQHF. CDR3 DNA sequence: TGTGCCAGCAGCTTGAAGGGGAGGCCCCAGCATTTT. The chain has TRBV13 and TRBJ1-5; weak D call: TRBD1 (5 bases). The V gene's germline CDR1 is PRHDT and CDR2 FYEKMQ (reference sequence). The CDR3 has 12 amino acids. V lost 3 bases and J lost 9, with 9 bases in between. Looking up the rest from reference TRBV13 and TRBJ1-5 gives the full variable domain: AAGVIQSPRHLIKEKRETATLKCYPIPRHDTVYWYQQGPGQDPQFLISFYEKMQSDKGSIPDRFSAQQFSDYHSELNMSSLELGDSALYFCASSLKGRPQHFGDGTRLSIL.

This clonotype was observed a few times. The chain recombines TRBV24-1 with TRBJ2-7; TRBD2 matches 13 bases. V was clipped by 4 bases and J by 4 bases; unmatched bases: 6. The CDR3 contains 16 residues. Germline loops: CDR1 KGHDR, CDR2 SFDVKD. The CDR3 is CATSDRTSGREYEQYF. The CDR3 bases are TGTGCCACCAGTGACCGAACTAGCGGGAGGGAATACGAGCAGTACTTC.